These 5 T cell receptor beta chains came from one sample sequenced in a study of T cell responses to AZD1222 COVID-19 vaccine. Repertoires were generated with immunoSEQ multiplex PCR, while TCRdb's copy carries only in-frame clones and drops some. Of 90,000 to 120,000 clones detected, about 93% appear once; the ten largest clones hold approximately 5%. This specimen was peripheral blood, taken on day 0 of AZD1222 vaccination. These receptors were taken from an adult in good health.

The chain has TRBV5-4 and TRBJ2-4; D is perhaps TRBD2 (5 bases). This CDR3 contains 16 residues. CDR1 SGHNT and CDR2 YYREEE come from the germline V gene (reference sequence). Trimming took 4 bases from V and 3 from J, leaving 17 bases between them. The CDR3 DNA reads as TGTGCCAGCAGCCTCCCTGGAGGTACTGACAAAAACATTCAGTACTTC. Protein product: CASSLPGGTDKNIQYF.

The chain has TRBV20-1 and TRBJ2-1; D is uncertain. This CDR3 contains 14 residues. Germline CDR1 is DFQATT and CDR2 is SNEGSKA (reference sequence). Trimming cost V 3 bases and J 3 bases, with 12 bases left between them. The CDR3 protein is CSASPGEYYNEQFF. In DNA form, the CDR3 reads TGCAGTGCTAGTCCTGGGGAATACTACAATGAGCAGTTCTTC.

The chain uses TRBV5-1 and TRBJ2-7, with D possibly TRBD2 on 6 matching bases. Germline V gene data show CDR1 as SGHRS and CDR2 as YFSETQ. CDR3 length equals 14 residues. Trimming left V 1 base short and J 4 bases short, with 12 bases between. CDR3 DNA sequence: TGCGCCAGCAGCTTGAATTTAGGAGGGTACGAGCAGTACTTC. As protein: CASSLNLGGYEQYF.

This clone was detected once. This chain joins TRBV5-1 and TRBJ2-3, with D perhaps matching TRBD2 (6 bases). Trimming took 6 bases from V and 1 from J, leaving 12 bases between them. From germline, CDR1 is SGHRS and CDR2 YFSETQ. The CDR3 length is 14 residues. The CDR3 DNA reads as TGCGCCAGCACCGAGGGCGGGGGCACAGATACGCAGTATTTT. This translates into CASTEGGGTDTQYF.

The gene calls are TRBV10-3 and TRBJ2-1; TRBD2 aligns across 9 bases. Germline CDR1 is ENHRY and CDR2 is SYGVKD. The CDR3 is 15 residues long. With V trimmed by 2 bases and J by 9 bases, 8 bases remained unmatched. The CDR3 bases are TGTGCCATCAGTGAGCTAGCGGGAAATAGGGGTGAGCAGTTCTTC. The encoded protein is CAISELAGNRGEQFF.